Listed below are T cell receptor beta chains from one sample, sequenced in a study of human T cells and chemical hapten exposure. TCRdb independently ran MiXCR on the RACE reads; one entry per CDR3 protein. The sample lists tens of thousands of distinct CDR3 sequences; roughly 11% were seen once. Sample: whole blood, taken in connection with sensitization to the hapten diphenylcyclopropenone (DPC). The receptors come from a woman between 50 and 59 years old with alopecia areata. Some clones in this sample may be carry-over from other donors' samples. Each CDR3 is given with its conserved first and last residue. D genes are given only for firm matches. Not all rows give a size; the values are once, few, many and, for expanded clones, a class.

J gene: TRBJ1-5
D gene: TRBD1
clone size: NA
V gene: TRBV28
CDR3 DNA: TGTGCCAGCTTAAGGATGGACAGGGGGCATCAGCCCCAGCATTTT
CDR3 protein: CASLRMDRGHQPQHF

J gene: TRBJ1-1
D gene: NA
clone size: many
V gene: TRBV20-1
CDR3 DNA: TGCAGTGCTAGAGTTGGGGCAGGGCAGAACACTGAAGCTTTCTTT
CDR3 protein: CSARVGAGQNTEAFF

J gene: TRBJ2-2
D gene: NA
clone size: NA
V gene: TRBV14
CDR3 DNA: TGTGCCAGCAGCCAAGATGGACAGAGACGAGGCGGGGAGCTGTTTTTT
CDR3 protein: CASSQDGQRRGGELFF

J gene: TRBJ1-1
D gene: TRBD1
clone size: once
V gene: TRBV7-2
CDR3 DNA: TGTGCCAGCAGCTTAGTGTCCTCGGGACAGGGGATGAACACTGAAGCTTTCTTT
CDR3 protein: CASSLVSSGQGMNTEAFF

J gene: TRBJ1-1
D gene: TRBD1
clone size: NA
V gene: TRBV11-2
CDR3 DNA: TGTGCCAGCAGCTTTATCAAACTACCGGGACAGGGGGGTGAAGCTTTCTTT
CDR3 protein: CASSFIKLPGQGGEAFF

J gene: TRBJ1-4
D gene: NA
clone size: few
V gene: TRBV28
CDR3 DNA: TGTGCCAGCAGATCGACCGGGACCTCAACTAATGAAAAACTGTTTTTT
CDR3 protein: CASRSTGTSTNEKLFF

J gene: TRBJ2-5
D gene: NA
clone size: many
V gene: TRBV5-1
CDR3 DNA: TGCGCCAGCAGCTTGGACAATCCTCAAAGGGAGACCCAGTACTTC
CDR3 protein: CASSLDNPQRETQYF

J gene: TRBJ2-7
D gene: NA
clone size: NA
V gene: TRBV3-1
CDR3 DNA: TGTGCCAGCAGCAGGACAGAGGTCTACGAGCAGTACTTC
CDR3 protein: CASSRTEVYEQYF

J gene: TRBJ2-4
D gene: TRBD2
clone size: few
V gene: TRBV11-2
CDR3 DNA: TGTGCCAGCAGCGCAGGACTAGCGGGGAAGTACTTC
CDR3 protein: CASSAGLAGKYF

J gene: TRBJ2-2
D gene: NA
clone size: many
V gene: TRBV7-9
CDR3 DNA: TGTGCCAGCAGCCTCCTGACTAGTTCGACCGGGGAGCTGTTTTTT
CDR3 protein: CASSLLTSSTGELFF

J gene: TRBJ2-2
D gene: TRBD1
clone size: many
V gene: TRBV7-2
CDR3 DNA: TGTGCCAGCAGCCAGGGACAGGGGGCAGGAGCCGGGGAGCTGTTTTTT
CDR3 protein: CASSQGQGAGAGELFF

J gene: TRBJ1-1
D gene: NA
clone size: many
V gene: TRBV12-3/TRBV12-4
CDR3 DNA: TGTGCCAGCAGTTTGCAAGGGAGCACTGAAGCTTTCTTT
CDR3 protein: CASSLQGSTEAFF

J gene: TRBJ2-3
D gene: NA
clone size: NA
V gene: TRBV7-2
CDR3 DNA: TGTGCCAGCAGCTTACTACCCGGGGGATACGATACGCAGTATTTT
CDR3 protein: CASSLLPGGYDTQYF

J gene: TRBJ1-1
D gene: NA
clone size: many
V gene: TRBV29-1
CDR3 DNA: TGCAGCGTCACCGGACACCAGAACACTGAAGCTTTCTTT
CDR3 protein: CSVTGHQNTEAFF

J gene: TRBJ1-5
D gene: NA
clone size: NA
V gene: TRBV2
CDR3 DNA: TGTGCCAGCCTCCAGGGACGTAGTCAGCCCCAGCATTTT
CDR3 protein: CASLQGRSQPQHF

J gene: TRBJ1-1
D gene: NA
clone size: NA
V gene: TRBV6-1
CDR3 DNA: TGTGCCAGCAGTGAATACATGAACACTGAAGCTTTCTTT
CDR3 protein: CASSEYMNTEAFF

J gene: TRBJ2-1
D gene: TRBD2
clone size: NA
V gene: TRBV10-3
CDR3 DNA: TGTGCCATCAGTGATTCCTTAACTAGCGGGGACAATGAGCAGTTCTTC
CDR3 protein: CAISDSLTSGDNEQFF

J gene: TRBJ1-2
D gene: TRBD1
clone size: many
V gene: TRBV25-1
CDR3 DNA: TGTGCCAGCAGTGAGACAGGGTATGCTGGCTACACCTTC
CDR3 protein: CASSETGYAGYTF

J gene: TRBJ1-1
D gene: NA
clone size: many
V gene: TRBV20-1
CDR3 DNA: TGCAGTGCTAGAGGCAGGGTGTCTGAAGCTTTCTTT
CDR3 protein: CSARGRVSEAFF

J gene: TRBJ1-4
D gene: NA
clone size: few
V gene: TRBV7-2
CDR3 DNA: TGTGCCAGCAGCTTAGAGGCGCGACGGGGATGGGGTGAAAAACTGTTTTTT
CDR3 protein: CASSLEARRGWGEKLFF

J gene: TRBJ2-3
D gene: NA
clone size: few
V gene: TRBV5-1
CDR3 DNA: TGCGCCAGCAGCTTGATAACCCCCCCCCGAGGTACGCAGTATTTT
CDR3 protein: CASSLITPPRGTQYF

J gene: TRBJ2-5
D gene: TRBD1
clone size: NA
V gene: TRBV23-1
CDR3 DNA: TGCGCCAGCAGTCACTTTCTGGTGGGACAGGAAGAGACCCAGTACTTC
CDR3 protein: CASSHFLVGQEETQYF

J gene: TRBJ1-2
D gene: NA
clone size: few
V gene: TRBV2
CDR3 DNA: TGTGCCAGCACTGCCATGACAGACATACCCTACACCTTC
CDR3 protein: CASTAMTDIPYTF

J gene: TRBJ1-6
D gene: NA
clone size: many
V gene: TRBV6-2/TRBV6-3
CDR3 DNA: TGTGCCAGCAGTGATAACATCGTCGGGGCGAATTCACCCCTCCACTTT
CDR3 protein: CASSDNIVGANSPLHF

J gene: TRBJ1-1
D gene: TRBD1
clone size: many
V gene: TRBV12-3/TRBV12-4
CDR3 DNA: TGTGCCAGCATCCCGACAGGGACCAGGAACACTGAAGCTTTCTTT
CDR3 protein: CASIPTGTRNTEAFF

J gene: TRBJ2-3
D gene: NA
clone size: NA
V gene: TRBV28
CDR3 DNA: TGTGCCAGCAGTCAGCGACAGGATCGCACAGATACGCAGTATTTT
CDR3 protein: CASSQRQDRTDTQYF

J gene: TRBJ2-7
D gene: NA
clone size: NA
V gene: TRBV28
CDR3 DNA: TGTGCCAGCAGTCTGGACACGCTTGTTTCCTACGAGCAGTACTTC
CDR3 protein: CASSLDTLVSYEQYF

J gene: TRBJ2-3
D gene: NA
clone size: NA
V gene: TRBV6-6
CDR3 DNA: TGTGCCAGCAGTTCTCAGTGGGGGCACGCTCTATCAGATACGCAGTATTTT
CDR3 protein: CASSSQWGHALSDTQYF

J gene: TRBJ2-7
D gene: NA
clone size: NA
V gene: TRBV12-2
CDR3 DNA: TGTGCAAGTCGCTTAGCGAGGCGGGGCTCCTACGAGCAGTACTTC
CDR3 protein: CASRLARRGSYEQYF

J gene: TRBJ2-2
D gene: NA
clone size: NA
V gene: TRBV19
CDR3 DNA: TGTGCCAGTAGTTCGCAGGGGCTAGACACCGGGGAGCTGTTTTTT
CDR3 protein: CASSSQGLDTGELFF

J gene: TRBJ2-4
D gene: NA
clone size: NA
V gene: TRBV5-5
CDR3 DNA: TGTGCCAGCAGCCCTCCGAGGACCGTCGACATTCAGTACTTC
CDR3 protein: CASSPPRTVDIQYF

J gene: TRBJ1-5
D gene: NA
clone size: NA
V gene: TRBV7-8
CDR3 DNA: TGTGCCACCAGTGAGGGGACCAATCAGCCCCAGCATTTT
CDR3 protein: CATSEGTNQPQHF

J gene: TRBJ1-2
D gene: TRBD1
clone size: few
V gene: TRBV7-9
CDR3 DNA: TGTGCCAGCAGCTTAACAGGGGGCGACCCCTATGGCTACACCTTC
CDR3 protein: CASSLTGGDPYGYTF

J gene: TRBJ2-3
D gene: NA
clone size: NA
V gene: TRBV7-2
CDR3 DNA: TGTGCCAGCAGCTTAGCGCGGGGTTACACAGATACGCAGTATTTT
CDR3 protein: CASSLARGYTDTQYF

J gene: TRBJ1-1
D gene: NA
clone size: few
V gene: TRBV28
CDR3 DNA: TGTGCCAGCAGTCCCGCAACCTGGGGGAACACTGAAGCTTTCTTT
CDR3 protein: CASSPATWGNTEAFF

J gene: TRBJ2-5
D gene: TRBD2
clone size: many
V gene: TRBV20-1
CDR3 DNA: TGCAGTGCTACTGGGACTAGCGGGAGTTTCGAGACCCAGTACTTC
CDR3 protein: CSATGTSGSFETQYF

J gene: TRBJ1-3
D gene: NA
clone size: NA
V gene: TRBV6-5
CDR3 DNA: TGTGCCAGCAGGGGAGGATACTCTGGAAACACCATATATTTT
CDR3 protein: CASRGGYSGNTIYF

J gene: TRBJ2-7
D gene: NA
clone size: NA
V gene: TRBV9
CDR3 DNA: TGTGCCAGCAGCGTAGAACCAGTCGGGACATACTCCTACGAGCAGTACTTC
CDR3 protein: CASSVEPVGTYSYEQYF

J gene: TRBJ1-6
D gene: NA
clone size: NA
V gene: TRBV7-9
CDR3 DNA: TGTGCCAGCAGCTTAAGAGGGTTTGAATCACCCCTCCACTTT
CDR3 protein: CASSLRGFESPLHF

J gene: TRBJ2-2
D gene: NA
clone size: few
V gene: TRBV21-1
CDR3 DNA: TGTGCCAGCAACCCAGGGACAGCAGACACCGGGGAGCTGTTTTTT
CDR3 protein: CASNPGTADTGELFF

J gene: TRBJ2-7
D gene: NA
clone size: few
V gene: TRBV7-9
CDR3 DNA: TGTGCCAGCAGCGACAGCGGTATCAGCTCCTACGAGCAGTACTTC
CDR3 protein: CASSDSGISSYEQYF

J gene: TRBJ1-1
D gene: TRBD1
clone size: many
V gene: TRBV6-6
CDR3 DNA: TGTGCCAGCAGTTACTCGACAGGGGTCGCTTTCTTT
CDR3 protein: CASSYSTGVAFF

J gene: TRBJ2-5
D gene: NA
clone size: NA
V gene: TRBV25-1
CDR3 DNA: TGTGCCAGCTCCGATGGGACGAATTGGGAGACCCAGTACTTC
CDR3 protein: CASSDGTNWETQYF

J gene: TRBJ1-1
D gene: TRBD1
clone size: many
V gene: TRBV4-3
CDR3 DNA: TGCGCCAGCAGCCAGATGGGACAGGGGGGTACGGACGCTTTCTTT
CDR3 protein: CASSQMGQGGTDAFF

J gene: TRBJ1-1
D gene: TRBD1
clone size: many
V gene: TRBV28
CDR3 DNA: TGTGCCAGCAGTCCCCAGGGGGCTGGGAACACTGAAGCTTTCTTT
CDR3 protein: CASSPQGAGNTEAFF

J gene: TRBJ2-1
D gene: TRBD2
clone size: many
V gene: TRBV24-1
CDR3 DNA: TGTGCCACCAGTGATTCTAGCGGGGGGGCCAATGAGCAGTTCTTC
CDR3 protein: CATSDSSGGANEQFF

J gene: TRBJ1-6
D gene: TRBD1
clone size: NA
V gene: TRBV6-5
CDR3 DNA: TGTGCCAGCCGATCGGGACAGGGGTTTTCACCCCTCCACTTT
CDR3 protein: CASRSGQGFSPLHF

J gene: TRBJ1-2
D gene: TRBD1
clone size: many
V gene: TRBV28
CDR3 DNA: TGTGCCAGCAGTTCTACTAATACAGGGGGCCTTCTGAAGGGCTACACCTTC
CDR3 protein: CASSSTNTGGLLKGYTF

J gene: TRBJ1-1
D gene: NA
clone size: few
V gene: TRBV2
CDR3 DNA: TGTGCCAGCAGTGACTGGACAGCGAACACTGAAGCTTTCTTT
CDR3 protein: CASSDWTANTEAFF

J gene: TRBJ1-1
D gene: TRBD1
clone size: NA
V gene: TRBV6-5
CDR3 DNA: TGTGTCAGCAGCACAGGGACAGGTAGAGCTTTCTTT
CDR3 protein: CVSSTGTGRAFF

J gene: TRBJ1-3
D gene: TRBD1
clone size: NA
V gene: TRBV5-5
CDR3 DNA: TGTGCCAGCAGCTGGCTTCCGGGACAGGGGACGACGGGCTCTGGAAACACCATATATTTT
CDR3 protein: CASSWLPGQGTTGSGNTIYF

J gene: TRBJ2-3
D gene: NA
clone size: many
V gene: TRBV3-1
CDR3 DNA: TGTGCCAGCAGCGTGGAGGATACGCAGTATTTT
CDR3 protein: CASSVEDTQYF

J gene: TRBJ2-1
D gene: TRBD2
clone size: NA
V gene: TRBV6-6
CDR3 DNA: TGTGCCAGCAGTTACGGCGGGACTAGCGGTCGCAGTGAGCAGTTCTTC
CDR3 protein: CASSYGGTSGRSEQFF

J gene: TRBJ1-3
D gene: NA
clone size: NA
V gene: TRBV18
CDR3 DNA: TGTGCCAGCTCAATGAACGGACAGCGCTCTGGAAACACCATATATTTT
CDR3 protein: CASSMNGQRSGNTIYF